These 4 T cell receptor beta chains came from one sample sequenced in a study of PD-1 blockade in classical Hodgkin lymphoma. The table came from immunoSEQ multiplex PCR; TCRdb's copy has only in-frame clones and leaves some out. The sample comprises 13,000 to 15,000 clones, roughly 68% of which are singletons, and about 11% rests with the top ten. Every one of the patients relapsed after autologous stem cell transplantation (brentuximab vedotin exposure was variable). Specimen: peripheral blood mononuclear cells (PBMCs), collected at baseline. Every receptor here comes from a human donor with classical Hodgkin lymphoma.

This chain links TRBV6-5 with TRBJ2-7, with D possibly being TRBD1 or TRBD2 (6 bases each). This CDR3 has 15 amino acids. Germline CDR1 is MNHEY and CDR2 is SVGAGI. V lost 3 bases and J lost 7, with 19 bases in between. CDR3 in DNA: TGTGCCAGCAGTTATTTTGGCGCTGGAGGGGGGGAGCAGTACTTC. Translating it yields CASSYFGAGGGEQYF.

The chain couples TRBV28 to TRBJ2-3; weak D call: TRBD2 (5 bases). The CDR3 loop spans 15 amino acids. Trimming took 6 bases from V and 6 from J, leaving 19 bases between them. Germline V gene data show CDR1 as MDHEN and CDR2 as SYDVKM. As DNA, the CDR3 is TGTGCCAGCAGCCCGACTCCGGGATTTGGTGATACGCAGTATTTT. Its translation is CASSPTPGFGDTQYF.

The gene calls are TRBV29-1 and TRBJ1-1, with D unresolved. The CDR3 has 11 residues. V was cut by 5 bases and J by 7 bases, with 11 bases left in between. The germline V gene has CDR1 SQVTM and CDR2 ANQGSEA. CDR3 amino acids: CSVQRTSEAFF. DNA of the CDR3: TGCAGCGTTCAGCGAACCAGTGAAGCTTTCTTT.

The chain carries TRBV5-6 and TRBJ2-7; 11 positions match TRBD2. The length of the CDR3 is 16 residues. V gave up 2 bases and J gave up 7 bases; unmatched junction bases: 11. Germline assignment: CDR1 SGHDT and CDR2 YYEEEE. CDR3 region: CASSFLAGGPSGEQYF. The CDR3 DNA reads TGTGCCAGCAGCTTCTTAGCGGGAGGGCCCTCGGGGGAGCAGTACTTC.